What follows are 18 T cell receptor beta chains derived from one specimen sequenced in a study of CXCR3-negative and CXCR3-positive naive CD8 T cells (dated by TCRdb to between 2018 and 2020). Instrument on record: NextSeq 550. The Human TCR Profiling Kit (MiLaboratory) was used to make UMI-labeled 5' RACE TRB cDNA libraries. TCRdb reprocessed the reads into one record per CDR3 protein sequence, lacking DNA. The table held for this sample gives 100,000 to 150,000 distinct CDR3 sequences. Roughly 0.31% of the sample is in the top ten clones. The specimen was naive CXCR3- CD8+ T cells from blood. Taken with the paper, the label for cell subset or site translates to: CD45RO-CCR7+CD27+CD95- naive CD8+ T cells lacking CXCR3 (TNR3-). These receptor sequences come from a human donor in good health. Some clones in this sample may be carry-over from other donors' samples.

CDR3 sequence reads: CASSLSTSETQYF. This chain uses TRBV7-8 with TRBJ2-5. This CDR3 has 13 residues. Germline assignment: CDR1 SGHVS and CDR2 FQNEAQ.

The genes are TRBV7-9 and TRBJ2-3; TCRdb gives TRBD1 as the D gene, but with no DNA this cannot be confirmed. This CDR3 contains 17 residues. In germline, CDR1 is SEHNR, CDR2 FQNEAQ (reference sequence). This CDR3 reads CASSRTPGQGVSDTQYF.

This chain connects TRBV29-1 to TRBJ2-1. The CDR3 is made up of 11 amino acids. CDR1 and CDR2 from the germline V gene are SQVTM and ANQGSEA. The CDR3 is CSQGTYNEQFF.

The CDR3: CATTSYRDNQETQYF. The chain joins TRBV10-2 to TRBJ2-5; TCRdb gives TRBD1 as the D gene, but with no DNA this cannot be confirmed. The CDR3 loop spans 15 amino acids. Germline V gives CDR1 WSHSY, CDR2 SAAADI.

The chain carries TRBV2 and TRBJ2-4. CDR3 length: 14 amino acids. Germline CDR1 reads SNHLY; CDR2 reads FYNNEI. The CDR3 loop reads CASSEGLAKNIQYF.

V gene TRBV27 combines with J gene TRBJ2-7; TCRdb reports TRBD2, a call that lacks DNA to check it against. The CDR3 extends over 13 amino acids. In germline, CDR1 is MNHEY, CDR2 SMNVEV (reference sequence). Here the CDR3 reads CASSLGLAHEQYF.

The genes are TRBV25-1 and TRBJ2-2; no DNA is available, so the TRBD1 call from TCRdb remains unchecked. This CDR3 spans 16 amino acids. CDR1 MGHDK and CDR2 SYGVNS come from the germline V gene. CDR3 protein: CASSPGQARLYRELFF. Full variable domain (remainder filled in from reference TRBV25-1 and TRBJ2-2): EADIYQTPRYLVIGTGKKITLECSQTMGHDKMYWYQQDPGMELHLIHYSYGVNSTEKGDLSSESTVSRIRTEHFPLTLESARPSHTSQYLCASSPGQARLYRELFFGEGSRLTVL.

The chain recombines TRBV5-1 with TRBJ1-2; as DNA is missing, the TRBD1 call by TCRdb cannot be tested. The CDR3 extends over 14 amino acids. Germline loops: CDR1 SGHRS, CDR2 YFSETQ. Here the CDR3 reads CASSPDRGAYGYTF. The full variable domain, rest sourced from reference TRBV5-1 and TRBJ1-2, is KAGVTQTPRYLIKTRGQQVTLSCSPISGHRSVSWYQQTPGQGLQFLFEYFSETQRNKGNFPGRFSGRQFSNSRSEMNVSTLELGDSALYLCASSPDRGAYGYTFGSGTRLTVV.

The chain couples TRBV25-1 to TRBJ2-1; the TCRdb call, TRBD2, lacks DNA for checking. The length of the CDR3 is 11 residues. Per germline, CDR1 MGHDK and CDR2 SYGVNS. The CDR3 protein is CASVLGNEQFF.

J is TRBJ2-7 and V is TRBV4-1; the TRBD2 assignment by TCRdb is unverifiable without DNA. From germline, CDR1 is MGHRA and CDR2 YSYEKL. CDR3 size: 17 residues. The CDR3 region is CASSQVLAGGFWDEQYF.

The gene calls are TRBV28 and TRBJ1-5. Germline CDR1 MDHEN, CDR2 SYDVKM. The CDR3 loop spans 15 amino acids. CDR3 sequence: CASSLEGSGDQPQHF. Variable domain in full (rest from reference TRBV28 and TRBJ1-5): DVKVTQSSRYLVKRTGEKVFLECVQDMDHENMFWYRQDPGLGLRLIYFSYDVKMKEKGDIPEGYSVSREKKERFSLILESASTNQTSMYLCASSLEGSGDQPQHFGDGTRLSIL.

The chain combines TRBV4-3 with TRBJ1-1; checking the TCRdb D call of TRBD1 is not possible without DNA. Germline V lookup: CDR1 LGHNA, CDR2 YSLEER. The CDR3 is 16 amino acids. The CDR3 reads CASSQDPSRGLTEAFF.

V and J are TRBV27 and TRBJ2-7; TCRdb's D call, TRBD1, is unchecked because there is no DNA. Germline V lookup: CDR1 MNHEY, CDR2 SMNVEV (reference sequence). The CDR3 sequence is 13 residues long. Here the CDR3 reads CASSFVTGDEQYF.

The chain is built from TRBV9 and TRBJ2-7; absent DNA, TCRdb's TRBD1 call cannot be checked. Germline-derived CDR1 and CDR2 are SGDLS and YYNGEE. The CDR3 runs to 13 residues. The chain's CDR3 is CASSGNREYEQYF.

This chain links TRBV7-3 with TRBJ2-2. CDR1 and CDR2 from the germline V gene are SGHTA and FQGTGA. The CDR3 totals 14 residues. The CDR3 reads CASSASLNTGELFF.

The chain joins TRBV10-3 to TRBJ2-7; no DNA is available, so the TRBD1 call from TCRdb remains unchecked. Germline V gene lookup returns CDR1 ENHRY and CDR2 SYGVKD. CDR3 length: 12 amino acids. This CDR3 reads CAGGTGAYEQYF.

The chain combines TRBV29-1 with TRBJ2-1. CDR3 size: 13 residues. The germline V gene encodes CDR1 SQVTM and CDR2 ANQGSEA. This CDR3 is CSVELEGDNEQFF.

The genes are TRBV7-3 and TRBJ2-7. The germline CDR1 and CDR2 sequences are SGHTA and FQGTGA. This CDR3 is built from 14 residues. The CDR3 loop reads CASSLTQGSYEQYF.